Listed here are 5 T cell receptor beta chains from one sample, sequenced in a study of CD8 T cells in Susac syndrome. When the RNA was reverse transcribed, random hexamers were used with an input of about 0.45 to 1 ug. TCRdb re-called the immunoSEQ multiplex PCR reads through MiXCR, storing one row per CDR3 protein. The sample includes roughly 150,000 distinct CDR3 sequences, approximately 94% of them seen just once. Sequences were obtained from CD4+ T cells from PBMCs. These receptors were taken from a human donor with multiple sclerosis.

V gene TRBV7-8 combines with J gene TRBJ1-1; TRBD1 matches 7 bases. The CDR3 runs 17 residues. With 0 bases clipped from V and 5 bases from J, the junction kept 12 bases outside the gene matches. The germline gives CDR1 SGHVS, CDR2 FQNEAQ. CDR3 sequence (DNA): TGTGCCAGCAGCTTAGCCCCGTGGCGACAGGGCGGTACTGAAGCTTTCTTT. It translates to CASSLAPWRQGGTEAFF.

This clonotype was seen once. The chain has TRBV2 and TRBJ1-5; possible D gene TRBD1, 5 bases. Germline V gene sequence: CDR1 SNHLY, CDR2 FYNNEI. CDR3 length: 14 residues. V was cut by 5 bases and J by 4 bases, with 12 bases left in between. The CDR3 loop reads CASSSQGPNQPQHF. The CDR3 DNA sequence: TGTGCCAGCAGTTCTCAGGGTCCGAATCAGCCCCAGCATTTT.

The DNA of the CDR3 is TGCAGCACCGACAGGATATACCCCAACTATGGCTACACCTTC. Amino acids: CSTDRIYPNYGYTF. The V call is TRBV29-1, the J call TRBJ1-2; D is perhaps TRBD1 (6 bases). In germline, CDR1 is SQVTM, CDR2 ANQGSEA. The CDR3 covers 14 residues. Trimming cost V 8 bases and J 2 bases, with 18 bases left between them.

J is TRBJ1-1 and V is TRBV30; D unclear. CDR3 length equals 13 residues. The germline V and J ends were trimmed by 2 bases and 1 base, with 8 bases remaining between them. Germline V CDR1 and CDR2: GTSNPN, SVGIG (reference sequence). The CDR3 reads CAWSRQQNTEAFF. In DNA form, the CDR3 reads TGTGCCTGGAGTAGGCAACAGAACACTGAAGCTTTCTTT.

The chain is built from TRBV28 and TRBJ1-2; D is possibly TRBD1 (6 bases). The CDR3 extends over 13 amino acids. The ends were cut back, 7 bases at V and 4 bases at J, with 13 bases in the middle. The germline V gene has CDR1 MDHEN and CDR2 SYDVKM. CDR3 sequence (DNA): TGTGCCAGCAAAGCCGGACAGCCCTATGGCTACACCTTC. Its protein product is CASKAGQPYGYTF.